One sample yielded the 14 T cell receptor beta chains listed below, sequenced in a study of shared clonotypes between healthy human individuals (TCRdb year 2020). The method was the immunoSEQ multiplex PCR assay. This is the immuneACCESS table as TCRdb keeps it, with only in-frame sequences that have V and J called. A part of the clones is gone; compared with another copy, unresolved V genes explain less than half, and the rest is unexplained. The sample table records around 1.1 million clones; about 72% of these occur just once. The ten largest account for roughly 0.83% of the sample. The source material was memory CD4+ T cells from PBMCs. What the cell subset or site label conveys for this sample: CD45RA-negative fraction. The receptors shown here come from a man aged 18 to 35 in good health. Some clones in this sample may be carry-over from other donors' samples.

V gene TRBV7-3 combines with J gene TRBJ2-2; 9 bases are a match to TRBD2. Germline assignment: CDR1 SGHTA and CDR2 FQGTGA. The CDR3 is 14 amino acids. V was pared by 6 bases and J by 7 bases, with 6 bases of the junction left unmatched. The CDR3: CASRVAGAGGELFF. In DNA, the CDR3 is TGTGCCAGCAGGGTAGCGGGAGCGGGCGGGGAGCTGTTTTTT. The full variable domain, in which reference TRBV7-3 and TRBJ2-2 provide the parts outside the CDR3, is GAGVSQTPSNKVTEKGKYVELRCDPISGHTALYWYRQSLGQGPEFLIYFQGTGAADDSGLPNDRFFAVRPEGSVSTLKIQRTERGDSAVYLCASRVAGAGGELFFGEGSRLTVL.

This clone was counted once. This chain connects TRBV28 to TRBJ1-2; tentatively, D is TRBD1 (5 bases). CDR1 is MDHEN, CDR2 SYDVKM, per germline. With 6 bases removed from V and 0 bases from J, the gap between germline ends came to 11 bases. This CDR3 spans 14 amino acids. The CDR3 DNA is TGTGCCAGCAGCCGACAGAGCGCTAACTATGGCTACACCTTC. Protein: CASSRQSANYGYTF.

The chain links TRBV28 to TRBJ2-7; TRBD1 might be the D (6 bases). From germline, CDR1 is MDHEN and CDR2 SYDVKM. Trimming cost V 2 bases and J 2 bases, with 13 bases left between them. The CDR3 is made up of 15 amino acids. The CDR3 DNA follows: TGTGCCAGCAGTTTACCAGGGGACCGAACCTACGAGCAGTACTTC. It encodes CASSLPGDRTYEQYF.

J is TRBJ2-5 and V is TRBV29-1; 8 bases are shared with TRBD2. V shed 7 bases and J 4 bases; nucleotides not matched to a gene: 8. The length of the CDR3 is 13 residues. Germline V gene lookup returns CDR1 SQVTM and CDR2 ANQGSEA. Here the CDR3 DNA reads TGCAGCGGACAGCGGGAGTGGGGAGAGACCCAGTACTTC. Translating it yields CSGQREWGETQYF.

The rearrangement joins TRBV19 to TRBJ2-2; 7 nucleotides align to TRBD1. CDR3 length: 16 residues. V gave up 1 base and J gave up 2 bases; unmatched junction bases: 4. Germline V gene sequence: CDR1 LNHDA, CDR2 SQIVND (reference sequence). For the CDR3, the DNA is TGTGCCAGTAGTATAGCAGGGACAGTTAACACCGGGGAGCTGTTTTTT. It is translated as CASSIAGTVNTGELFF.

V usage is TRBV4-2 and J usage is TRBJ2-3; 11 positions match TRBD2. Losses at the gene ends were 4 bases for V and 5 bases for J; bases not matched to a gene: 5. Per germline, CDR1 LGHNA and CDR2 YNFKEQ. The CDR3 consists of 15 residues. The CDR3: CASSPGLAVQDTQYF. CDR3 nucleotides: TGTGCCAGCAGCCCGGGACTAGCGGTCCAAGATACGCAGTATTTT.

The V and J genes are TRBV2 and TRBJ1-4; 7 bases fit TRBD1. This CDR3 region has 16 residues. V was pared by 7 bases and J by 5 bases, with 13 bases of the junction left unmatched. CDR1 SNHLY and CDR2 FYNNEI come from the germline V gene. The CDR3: CASKDRLGRGNEKLFF. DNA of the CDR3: TGTGCCAGCAAGGACAGGCTTGGGCGGGGAAATGAAAAACTGTTTTTT.

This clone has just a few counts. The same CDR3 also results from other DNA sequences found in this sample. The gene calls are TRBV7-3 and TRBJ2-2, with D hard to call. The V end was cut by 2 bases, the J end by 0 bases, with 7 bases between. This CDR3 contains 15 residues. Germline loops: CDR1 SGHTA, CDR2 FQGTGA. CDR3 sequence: CASSLGGPNTGELFF. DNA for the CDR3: TGTGCCAGCAGCTTAGGCGGCCCGAACACCGGGGAGCTGTTTTTT. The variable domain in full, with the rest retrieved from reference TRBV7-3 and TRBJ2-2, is GAGVSQTPSNKVTEKGKYVELRCDPISGHTALYWYRQSLGQGPEFLIYFQGTGAADDSGLPNDRFFAVRPEGSVSTLKIQRTERGDSAVYLCASSLGGPNTGELFFGEGSRLTVL.

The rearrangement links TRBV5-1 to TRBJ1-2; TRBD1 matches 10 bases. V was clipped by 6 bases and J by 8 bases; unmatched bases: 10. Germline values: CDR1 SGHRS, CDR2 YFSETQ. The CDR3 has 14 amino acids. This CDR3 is CASTAGTGDLGYTF. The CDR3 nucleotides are TGCGCCAGCACCGCCGGGACAGGGGACTTGGGCTACACCTTC. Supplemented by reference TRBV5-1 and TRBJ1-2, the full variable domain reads KAGVTQTPRYLIKTRGQQVTLSCSPISGHRSVSWYQQTPGQGLQFLFEYFSETQRNKGNFPGRFSGRQFSNSRSEMNVSTLELGDSALYLCASTAGTGDLGYTFGSGTRLTVV.

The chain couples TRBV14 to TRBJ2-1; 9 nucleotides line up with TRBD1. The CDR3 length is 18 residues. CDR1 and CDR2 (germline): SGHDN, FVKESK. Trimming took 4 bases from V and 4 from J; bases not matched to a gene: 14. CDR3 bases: TGTGCCAGCAGCCGACCGATAGACGGACAGGGGACTTACAATGAGCAGTTCTTC. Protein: CASSRPIDGQGTYNEQFF. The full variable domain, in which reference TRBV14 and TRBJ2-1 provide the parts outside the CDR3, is EAGVTQFPSHSVIEKGQTVTLRCDPISGHDNLYWYRRVMGKEIKFLLHFVKESKQDESGMPNNRFLAERTGGTYSTLKVQPAELEDSGVYFCASSRPIDGQGTYNEQFFGPGTRLTVL.

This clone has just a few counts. The CDR3 bases are TGTGCCAGTAGCCTACAGGGGGCCGGCACTGAAGCTTTCTTT. This encodes CASSLQGAGTEAFF. The chain joins TRBV19 to TRBJ1-1, with 9 bases that match TRBD1. The CDR3 is 14 amino acids. J lost 4 bases, V lost 6 bases, and 6 bases had no gene match. Germline V lookup: CDR1 LNHDA, CDR2 SQIVND (reference sequence).

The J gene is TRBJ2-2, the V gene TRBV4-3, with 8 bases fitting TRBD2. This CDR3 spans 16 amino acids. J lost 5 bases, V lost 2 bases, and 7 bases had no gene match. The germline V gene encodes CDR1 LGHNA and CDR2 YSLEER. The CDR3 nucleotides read TGCGCCAGCAGCCAAAACCCGGGAGGGCCGACCGGGGAGCTGTTTTTT. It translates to CASSQNPGGPTGELFF.

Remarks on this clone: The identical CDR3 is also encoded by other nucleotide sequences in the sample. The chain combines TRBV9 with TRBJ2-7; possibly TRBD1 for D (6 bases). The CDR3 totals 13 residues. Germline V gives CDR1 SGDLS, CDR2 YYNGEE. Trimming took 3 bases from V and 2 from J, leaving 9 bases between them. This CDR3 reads CASSARGTYEQYF. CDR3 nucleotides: TGTGCCAGCAGCGCCAGGGGTACCTACGAGCAGTACTTC.

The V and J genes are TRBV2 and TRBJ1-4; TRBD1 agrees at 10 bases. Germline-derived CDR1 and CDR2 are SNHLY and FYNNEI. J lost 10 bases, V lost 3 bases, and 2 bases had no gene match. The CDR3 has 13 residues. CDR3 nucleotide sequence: TGTGCCAGCAGTGACCGGGACAGGGGAAAACTGTTTTTT. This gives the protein CASSDRDRGKLFF.